Given below is one T cell receptor (beta chain) in context. This sample was taken from a study of blood T cell repertoires in COVID-19. Study summary: Whether acute or convalescent, the COVID-19 samples came from the United States, Italy and Spain. PBMCs, B-cell-depleted T cells, or T cells provided the cDNA or gDNA that made up the material.

V lost 4 bases to trimming and J lost 9 bases, with 18 bases between them. From germline, CDR1 is KGHDR and CDR2 SFDVKD. This CDR3 spans 15 amino acids. Per the authors' pipeline: Reference gene primer amplification in the assay estimated nucleated cell counts. Using immunoSEQ multiplex PCR, the repertoire was profiled, and TCRdb retains in-frame clones only, with some absent. V, J and clone size are taken as reported in that table, and D and trimming were inferred from the DNA itself. The sample has more than 95,000 clones, around four fifths seen once. Sample: peripheral blood. The TCR comes from a man aged 55-75 years with acute or convalescent COVID-19. This chain joins TRBV24-1 and TRBJ1-5; no reliable D call. The CDR3 here is CATSDAGARQGPQHF. Here the CDR3 DNA reads TGTGCCACCAGTGACGCGGGTGCCCGGCAAGGGCCCCAGCATTTT.